This T cell receptor (beta chain) stems from a study of a mutant IDH1 vaccine in newly diagnosed glioma. This clone was observed a handful of times. Time point meaning: baseline, week 1 (first vaccination visit). As for treatment: pre-vaccination baseline after standard-of-care therapy. The germline CDR1 and CDR2 sequences are LNHDA and SQIVND (reference sequence). Trimming took off 7 bases at V and 0 bases at J, with 9 bases between the two ends. This CDR3 contains 13 residues. Some clones are missing from TCRdb's copy, which holds only in-frame ones; the method was immunoSEQ multiplex PCR. The table has around 50,000 clones, about nine tenths seen once.

The chain combines TRBV19 with TRBJ1-1; D ambiguous. This sequence originates from a man in his forties with glioma. The sample was PBMCs, taken from a glioma patient treated with radiotherapy, temozolomide or both. The DNA of the CDR3 is TGTGCCAGTACAAGGACGGTGAACACTGAAGCTTTCTTT. Translating gives CASTRTVNTEAFF.